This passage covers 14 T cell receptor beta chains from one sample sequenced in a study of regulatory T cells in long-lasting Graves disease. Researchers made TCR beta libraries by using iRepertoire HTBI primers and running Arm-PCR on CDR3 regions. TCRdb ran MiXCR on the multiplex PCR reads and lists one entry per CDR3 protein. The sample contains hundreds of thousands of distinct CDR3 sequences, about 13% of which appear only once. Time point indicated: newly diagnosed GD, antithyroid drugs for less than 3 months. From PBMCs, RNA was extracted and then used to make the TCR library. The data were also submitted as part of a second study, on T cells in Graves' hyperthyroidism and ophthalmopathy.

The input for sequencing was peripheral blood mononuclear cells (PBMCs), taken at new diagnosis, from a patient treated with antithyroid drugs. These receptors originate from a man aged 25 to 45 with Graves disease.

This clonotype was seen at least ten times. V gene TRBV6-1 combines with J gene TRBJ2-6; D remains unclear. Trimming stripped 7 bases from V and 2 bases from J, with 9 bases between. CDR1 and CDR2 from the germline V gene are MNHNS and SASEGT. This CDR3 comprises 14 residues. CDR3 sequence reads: CASTQVAGANVLTF. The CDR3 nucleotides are TGTGCCAGCACGCAGGTGGCTGGGGCCAACGTCCTGACTTTC.

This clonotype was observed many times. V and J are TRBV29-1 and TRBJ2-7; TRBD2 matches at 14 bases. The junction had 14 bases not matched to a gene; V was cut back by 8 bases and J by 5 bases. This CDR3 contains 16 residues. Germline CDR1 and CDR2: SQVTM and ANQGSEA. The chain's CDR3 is CSTTHGLAGGGDEQYF. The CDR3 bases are TGCAGCACCACCCACGGACTAGCGGGAGGAGGAGACGAGCAGTACTTC.

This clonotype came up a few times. CDR3 coding DNA: TGCGCCAGCTCTCCAGAGCAGTACTTC. This codes for CASSPEQYF. V gene TRBV10-1 combines with J gene TRBJ2-7; no definite D call. Germline V gives CDR1 WNHNN, CDR2 SYGVQD (reference sequence). Between the trimmed V and J ends, which lost 8 bases and 7 bases, there was a span of 6 bases. The CDR3 runs to 9 residues.

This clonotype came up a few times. CDR3 DNA sequence: TGTGCCAGCAGCCAAGAGTCATCCCCTCCCCTCTATGGCTACACCTTC. This encodes CASSQESSPPLYGYTF. The chain employs TRBV4-2 and TRBJ1-2; D gene unclear. V was clipped by 0 bases and J by 4 bases, with 15 bases between them. The germline V gene encodes CDR1 LGHNA and CDR2 YNFKEQ. This CDR3 is 16 amino acids long.

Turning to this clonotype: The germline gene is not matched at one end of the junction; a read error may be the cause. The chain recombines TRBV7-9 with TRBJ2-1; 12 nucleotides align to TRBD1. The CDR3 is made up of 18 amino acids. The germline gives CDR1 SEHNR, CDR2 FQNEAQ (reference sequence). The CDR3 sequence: CASGLGTGGLGRDNEQFF. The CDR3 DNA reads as TGTGCCAGCGGCTTAGGGACAGGGGGCCTAGGGAGGGACAACGAGCAGTTCTTC.

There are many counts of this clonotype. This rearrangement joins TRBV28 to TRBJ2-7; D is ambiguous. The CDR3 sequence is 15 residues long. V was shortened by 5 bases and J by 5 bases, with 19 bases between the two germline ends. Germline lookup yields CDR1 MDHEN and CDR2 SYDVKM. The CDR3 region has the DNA TGTGCCAGCAGTCCCGCAGGAGCTCTTTACGACGAGCAGTACTTC. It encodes CASSPAGALYDEQYF.

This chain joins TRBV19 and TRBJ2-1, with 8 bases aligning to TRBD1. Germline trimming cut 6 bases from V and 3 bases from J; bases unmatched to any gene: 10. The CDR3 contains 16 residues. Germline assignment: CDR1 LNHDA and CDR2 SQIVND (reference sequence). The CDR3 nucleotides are TGTGCCAGTAGGGGAGACAGGGGAGCTTTCTACAATGAGCAGTTCTTC. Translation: CASRGDRGAFYNEQFF. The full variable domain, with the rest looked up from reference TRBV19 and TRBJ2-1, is DGGITQSPKYLFRKEGQNVTLSCEQNLNHDAMYWYRQDPGQGLRLIYYSQIVNDFQKGDIAEGYSVSREKKESFPLTVTSAQKNPTAFYLCASRGDRGAFYNEQFFGPGTRLTVL.

CDR3: CASGLRGDRDTGELFF. In nucleotides, the CDR3 is TGTGCTAGTGGTCTGAGGGGGGACCGGGACACCGGGGAGCTGTTTTTT. The rearrangement links TRBV12-5 to TRBJ2-2, with D tentatively TRBD1 or TRBD2 (6 bases each). Germline CDR1 reads LGHNT; CDR2 reads FRNRAP. The CDR3 is 16 amino acids. The V gene lost 5 bases and the J gene lost 3 bases, with 16 bases spanning the gap.

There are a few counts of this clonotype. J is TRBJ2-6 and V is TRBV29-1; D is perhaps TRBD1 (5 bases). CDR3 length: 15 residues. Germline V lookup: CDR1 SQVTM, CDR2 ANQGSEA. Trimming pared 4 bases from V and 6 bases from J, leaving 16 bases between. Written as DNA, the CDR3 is TGCAGCGTTGGGGGCAGCCCTCTGGCGGCCAACGTCCTGACTTTC. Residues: CSVGGSPLAANVLTF. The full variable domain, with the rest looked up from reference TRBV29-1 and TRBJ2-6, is SAVISQKPSRDICQRGTSLTIQCQVDSQVTMMFWYRQQPGQSLTLIATANQGSEATYESGFVIDKFPISRPNLTFSTLTVSNMSPEDSSIYLCSVGGSPLAANVLTFGAGSRLTVL.

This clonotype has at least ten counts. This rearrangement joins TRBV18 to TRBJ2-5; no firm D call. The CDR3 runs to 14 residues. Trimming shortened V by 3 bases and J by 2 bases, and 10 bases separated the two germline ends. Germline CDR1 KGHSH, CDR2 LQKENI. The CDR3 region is CASSPGLGQETQYF. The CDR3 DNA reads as TGTGCCAGCTCACCTGGGCTGGGTCAAGAGACCCAGTACTTC.

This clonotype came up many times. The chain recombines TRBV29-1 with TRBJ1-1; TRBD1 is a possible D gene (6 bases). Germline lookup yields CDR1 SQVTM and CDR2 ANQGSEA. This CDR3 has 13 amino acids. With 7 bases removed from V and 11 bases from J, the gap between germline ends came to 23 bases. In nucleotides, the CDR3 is TGCAGCGCCGCCCTTAAGGGGGTTCCGAGGGCTTTCTTT. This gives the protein CSAALKGVPRAFF.

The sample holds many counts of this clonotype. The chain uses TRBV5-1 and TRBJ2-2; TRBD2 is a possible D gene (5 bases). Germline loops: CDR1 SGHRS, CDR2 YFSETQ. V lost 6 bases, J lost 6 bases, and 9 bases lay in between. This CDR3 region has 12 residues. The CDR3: CASMSGAGELFF. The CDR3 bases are TGCGCCAGCATGTCCGGGGCCGGGGAGCTGTTTTTT.

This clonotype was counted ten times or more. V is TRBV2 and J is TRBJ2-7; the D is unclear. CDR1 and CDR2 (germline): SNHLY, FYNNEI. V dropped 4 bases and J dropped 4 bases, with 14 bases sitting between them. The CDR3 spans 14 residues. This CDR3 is CASSVGSNTYEQYF. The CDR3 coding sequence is TGTGCCAGCAGTGTCGGCAGCAATACATACGAGCAGTACTTC.

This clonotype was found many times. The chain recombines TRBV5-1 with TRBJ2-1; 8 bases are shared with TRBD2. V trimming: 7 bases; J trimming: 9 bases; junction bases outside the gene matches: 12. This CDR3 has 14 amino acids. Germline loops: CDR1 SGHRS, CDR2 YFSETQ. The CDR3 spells CASATLAGSGEQFF. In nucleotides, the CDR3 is TGCGCCAGCGCAACCCTAGCGGGCTCGGGTGAGCAGTTCTTC.